These 31 T cell receptor beta chains came from one sample sequenced in a study of response to subunit inactivated influenza vaccine. One entry per CDR3 protein, called by TCRdb with MiXCR from the RT-PCR reads. This table holds approximately 500,000 distinct CDR3 sequences, roughly 25% found once. The sample also formed part of further work on T cells expressing NK-cell markers. From that second work: The authors made TCR beta cDNA libraries by 5'RACE template switching. This switching added a universal primer site and UMIs.

The source was CD4+ T cells sorted from PBMCs, collected 12 days after vaccination. Source of these receptors: a man in his fifties who received an inactivated influenza vaccine.

CDR3 coding DNA: TGTGCCAGCAGCTTAAATGCGGTCACTAACTATGGCTACACCTTC. Translated: CASSLNAVTNYGYTF. This chain uses TRBV7-2 with TRBJ1-2; D is unresolved. The germline V gene encodes CDR1 SGHTA and CDR2 FQGNSA. Trimming left V 2 bases short and J 0 bases short, with 10 bases between. The CDR3 spans 15 residues.

This clonotype appeared a few times. The rearrangement uses TRBV29-1 and TRBJ1-1, with D possibly TRBD1 on 5 matching bases. CDR1 and CDR2 from the germline V gene are SQVTM and ANQGSEA. The CDR3 runs 12 residues. With 6 bases removed from V and 3 bases from J, the gap between germline ends came to 11 bases. DNA of the CDR3: TGCAGCGTGCGGGGCGGGCACACTGAAGCTTTCTTT. This translates into CSVRGGHTEAFF.

This clonotype showed up just a few times. The chain joins TRBV29-1 to TRBJ2-7; TRBD1 might be the D (8 bases). Trimming left V 6 bases short and J 0 bases short, with 15 bases between. From germline, CDR1 is SQVTM and CDR2 ANQGSEA. This CDR3 region has 14 residues. CDR3: CSVNRGGSSYEQYF. The CDR3 coding sequence is TGCAGCGTGAACAGGGGGGGGAGCTCCTACGAGCAGTACTTC.

The chain links TRBV5-1 to TRBJ2-3; 8 bases fit TRBD2. With V trimmed by 0 bases and J by 4 bases, 7 bases remained unmatched. This CDR3 region has 16 residues. CDR1 is SGHRS, CDR2 YFSETQ, per germline. CDR3 nucleotides: TGCGCCAGCAGCTTGGTTGCGGGAGGATCCCCAGATACGCAGTATTTT. Amino acid sequence: CASSLVAGGSPDTQYF.

The chain couples TRBV28 to TRBJ1-2; 9 bases are shared with TRBD1. The J segment lost 4 bases and the V segment lost 10 bases, leaving 10 bases of the junction unmatched. This CDR3 is built from 14 residues. CDR1 is MDHEN and CDR2 is SYDVKM in the germline V gene. The CDR3 spells CATRIKDRGYGYTF. CDR3 DNA: TGTGCCACCAGAATTAAGGACAGGGGCTATGGCTACACCTTC.

This clonotype was recorded a few times. The chain combines TRBV29-1 with TRBJ2-7; D possibly corresponds to TRBD1 (6 bases). The germline CDR1 and CDR2 sequences are SQVTM and ANQGSEA. This CDR3 is built from 15 residues. V was shortened by 6 bases and J by 2 bases, with 20 bases between the two germline ends. CDR3 in DNA: TGCAGCGTCCGGAAGTACAGGGAAGGAGCCTACGAGCAGTACTTC. This translates into CSVRKYREGAYEQYF.

The chain is built from TRBV11-2 and TRBJ2-3; the match to TRBD2 covers 9 bases. The V gene end was trimmed by 1 base and the J gene end by 2 bases; junction bases not matched to a gene: 10. This CDR3 contains 18 residues. Germline loops: CDR1 SGHAT, CDR2 FQNNGV. The CDR3 region has the DNA TGTGCCAGCAGCTTAGGAGGCATGGCGGGGGGGCCCACAGATACGCAGTATTTT. Encoded protein: CASSLGGMAGGPTDTQYF.

This clonotype was seen more than once but under ten times. The rearrangement joins TRBV6-2 or TRBV6-3 to TRBJ2-3; the D gene is possibly TRBD2 (5 bases). This CDR3 is built from 13 residues. V was trimmed by 7 bases and J by 1 base, leaving 9 bases between them. Germline CDR1 and CDR2: MNHEY and SVGEGT. The CDR3: CASMRVGTDTQYF. CDR3 DNA sequence: TGTGCCAGCATGAGGGTCGGCACAGATACGCAGTATTTT.

The gene calls are TRBV4-3 and TRBJ2-1, with 15 bases aligning to TRBD2. This CDR3 is 17 amino acids long. CDR1 is LGHNA, CDR2 YSLEER, per germline. V lost 3 bases to trimming and J lost 4 bases; unmatched junction nucleotides: 4. The CDR3 DNA reads TGCGCCAGCAGCCAGGGGACTAGCGGGGGGCGGTACAATGAGCAGTTCTTC. Translation: CASSQGTSGGRYNEQFF.

The chain couples TRBV6-5 to TRBJ2-1; D gene unclear. This CDR3 is 15 amino acids long. Trimming pared 0 bases from V and 6 bases from J, leaving 12 bases between. CDR1 is MNHEY and CDR2 is SVGAGI in the germline V gene. The CDR3 region is CASSYSGGEGNEQFF. The CDR3 DNA follows: TGTGCCAGCAGTTACTCTGGTGGAGAAGGCAATGAGCAGTTCTTC.

The rearrangement joins TRBV7-2 to TRBJ2-7; D uncertain. Trimming left V 1 base short and J 3 bases short, with 13 bases between. CDR1 is SGHTA, CDR2 FQGNSA, per germline. This CDR3 has 15 amino acids. The CDR3 bases are TGTGCCAGCAGCTTAGTCGGGTCTAGAAGCTACGAGCAGTACTTC. It is translated as CASSLVGSRSYEQYF.

This clonotype was picked up a small number of times. V is TRBV6-1 and J is TRBJ2-3; 9 bases line up with TRBD1. J gave up 2 bases and V 5 bases, and 5 bases lay outside the gene matches. Germline V gene data show CDR1 as MNHNS and CDR2 as SASEGT. The length of the CDR3 is 15 residues. The CDR3 protein is CASSPGTGFTDTQYF. Written as DNA, the CDR3 is TGTGCCAGCAGTCCCGGGACAGGGTTCACAGATACGCAGTATTTT.

This clonotype was counted many times. The chain recombines TRBV12-3 or TRBV12-4 with TRBJ2-5, with TRBD1 matching over 7 bases. The CDR3 has 14 amino acids. With 5 bases clipped from V and 4 bases from J, the junction kept 7 bases outside the gene matches. The DNA for the CDR3 is TGTGCCAGCAGTCCGACAGGGAGCGGAGAGACCCAGTACTTC. Protein: CASSPTGSGETQYF.

The chain combines TRBV12-3 or TRBV12-4 with TRBJ2-2, with D perhaps TRBD1 (5 bases). The CDR3 has 15 amino acids. V lost 2 bases and J lost 4, with 11 bases in between. CDR3 sequence: CASSLNRLSTGELFF. In nucleotides, the CDR3 is TGTGCCAGCAGTTTAAACAGGTTAAGCACCGGGGAGCTGTTTTTT.

The rearrangement joins TRBV20-1 to TRBJ2-5; TRBD1 matches 10 bases. The CDR3 contains 15 residues. In germline, CDR1 is DFQATT, CDR2 SNEGSKA (reference sequence). V lost 0 bases, J lost 6 bases, and 7 bases stayed unmatched. The CDR3 region has the DNA TGCAGTGCTAGAGATGGGGACAGGGGCGGTCAGACCCAGTACTTC. This translates into CSARDGDRGGQTQYF.

This chain joins TRBV18 and TRBJ2-1; D possibly corresponds to TRBD2 (6 bases). Germline CDR1 KGHSH, CDR2 LQKENI. The CDR3 runs to 16 residues. Trimming cost V 3 bases and J 3 bases, with 15 bases left between them. The CDR3 protein is CASSPPGVADYNEQFF. CDR3 nucleotide sequence: TGTGCCAGCTCACCCCCCGGGGTAGCGGACTACAATGAGCAGTTCTTC.

V is TRBV6-5 and J is TRBJ1-1, with 7 bases identical to TRBD1. CDR1 is MNHEY, CDR2 SVGAGI, per germline. With V trimmed by 4 bases and J by 5 bases, 7 bases remained unmatched. The length of the CDR3 is 14 residues. The CDR3 DNA follows: TGTGCCAGCAGTTCTCCCAGGGGGTGGACTGAAGCTTTCTTT. Residues: CASSSPRGWTEAFF.

This clonotype was counted only a few times. V is TRBV19 and J is TRBJ2-2; 7 bases match TRBD2. The ends lost 8 bases at V and 0 bases at J; junction bases unmatched: 3. CDR3 length: 14 amino acids. Looked up from germline, CDR1 is LNHDA and CDR2 is SQIVND (reference sequence). CDR3 in DNA: TGTGCCAGTCGAAGCGGGACGAACACCGGGGAGCTGTTTTTT. It codes for CASRSGTNTGELFF.

This clonotype has ten or more counts. The chain is built from TRBV7-2 and TRBJ2-7; D is possibly TRBD2 (5 bases). Trimming cost V 0 bases and J 4 bases, with 7 bases left between them. CDR1 is SGHTA, CDR2 FQGNSA, per germline. The CDR3 sequence is 13 residues long. As DNA, the CDR3 is TGTGCCAGCAGCTTAGCCGGGGATTACGAGCAGTACTTC. As protein: CASSLAGDYEQYF. The full variable domain, completed using reference TRBV7-2 and TRBJ2-7, is GAGVSQSPSNKVTEKGKDVELRCDPISGHTALYWYRQSLGQGLEFLIYFQGNSAPDKSGLPSDRFSAERTGGSVSTLTIQRTQQEDSAVYLCASSLAGDYEQYFGPGTRLTVT.

This clonotype was found a few times. The rearrangement uses TRBV5-1 and TRBJ2-2; the D gene is possibly TRBD2 (6 bases). The CDR3 contains 15 residues. V was shortened by 0 bases and J by 5 bases, with 11 bases between the two germline ends. Germline lookup yields CDR1 SGHRS and CDR2 YFSETQ. CDR3: CASSLDLASTGELFF. In DNA, the CDR3 is TGCGCCAGCAGCTTGGATCTAGCGAGTACCGGGGAGCTGTTTTTT.

The chain carries TRBV20-1 and TRBJ2-3, with 7 bases lining up with TRBD2. CDR1 is DFQATT and CDR2 is SNEGSKA in the germline V gene (reference sequence). The trim removed 6 bases at V and 0 bases at J, leaving 15 bases unmatched. This CDR3 is 17 amino acids long. The CDR3 spells CSAKGQGGNTSTDTQYF. DNA for the CDR3: TGCAGTGCCAAGGGGCAGGGAGGGAACACTAGCACAGATACGCAGTATTTT.

The J gene is TRBJ2-7, the V gene TRBV7-2; D tentatively fits TRBD1 or TRBD2 (5 bases each). The CDR3 covers 16 residues. The V end lost 5 bases, the J end lost 2 bases, and 19 bases lay between the germline ends. Germline CDR1 reads SGHTA; CDR2 reads FQGNSA. DNA for the CDR3: TGTGCCAGCAGCCCAGTCGGGGCGGGTGGTACCTACGAGCAGTACTTC. Translating gives CASSPVGAGGTYEQYF.

The chain recombines TRBV9 with TRBJ2-3; 11 bases are a match to TRBD2. CDR3 length: 19 residues. J was trimmed by 0 bases and V by 0 bases; bases with no gene match: 9. The germline gives CDR1 SGDLS, CDR2 YYNGEE. The CDR3 sequence is CASSVGLGTSGTSTDTQYF. The CDR3 nucleotides are TGTGCCAGCAGCGTAGGGCTCGGGACTAGCGGTACTAGCACAGATACGCAGTATTTT.

This clonotype appeared a few times. The chain has TRBV12-3 or TRBV12-4 and TRBJ2-7; 7 bases agree with TRBD1. V gave up 6 bases and J gave up 6 bases; unmatched junction bases: 11. The CDR3 totals 14 residues. CDR3 nucleotides: TGTGCCAGCAGCCAGACCCGACAGGGCGGCGAGCAGTACTTC. Protein product: CASSQTRQGGEQYF.

The V call is TRBV25-1, the J call TRBJ1-1, with D perhaps TRBD1 (6 bases). Deletions cut 10 bases from V and 5 bases from J, with 17 bases between. The CDR3 contains 13 residues. Germline CDR1 MGHDK, CDR2 SYGVNS. CDR3 sequence: CATSGGAQTEAFF. In nucleotides, the CDR3 is TGTGCCACCTCCGGGGGGGCTCAGACTGAAGCTTTCTTT.

V and J are TRBV6-2 or TRBV6-3 and TRBJ1-2, with D possibly being TRBD1 (5 bases). The CDR3 is 13 amino acids. Deletions cut 6 bases from V and 4 bases from J, with 12 bases between. Germline V gives CDR1 MNHEY, CDR2 SVGEGT. CDR3 sequence reads: CASSRQLGYGYTF. The DNA of the CDR3 is TGTGCCAGCAGCCGACAGCTTGGCTATGGCTACACCTTC.

The chain has TRBV11-2 and TRBJ1-2; D might be TRBD1 (6 bases). This CDR3 has 15 amino acids. V was trimmed by 5 bases and J by 6 bases, leaving 19 bases between them. Germline assignment: CDR1 SGHAT and CDR2 FQNNGV. The CDR3 region has the DNA TGTGCCAGCAGCCAAGACAGGTTGACGGTCGATGGCTACACCTTC. It yields the protein CASSQDRLTVDGYTF.

The J gene is TRBJ2-3, the V gene TRBV12-3 or TRBV12-4; perhaps TRBD2 as D (5 bases). V lost 6 bases and J lost 0, with 13 bases in between. The CDR3 contains 15 residues. The CDR3 coding sequence is TGTGCCAGCAGGATAGGAGCGGTCAGCACAGATACGCAGTATTTT. It codes for CASRIGAVSTDTQYF.

The chain uses TRBV6-1 and TRBJ2-1, with D tentatively TRBD1 (6 bases). The CDR3 has 15 amino acids. The germline V gene has CDR1 MNHNS and CDR2 SASEGT. V lost 7 bases to trimming and J lost 3 bases, with 16 bases between them. The CDR3 region has the DNA TGTGCCAGCACCAAACAGGGTACCCTCTACAATGAGCAGTTCTTC. This encodes CASTKQGTLYNEQFF.

About this clonotype: The germline gene is not matched at one end of the junction; a read error may be the cause. The chain links TRBV7-7 to TRBJ2-1; D is ambiguous. Germline V gene lookup returns CDR1 SSHAT and CDR2 FNYEAQ (reference sequence). The CDR3 runs to 16 residues. The CDR3 here is CASSLGRHGFNNEQFF. The CDR3 DNA reads TGTGCTAGCAGCTTAGGCCGCCATGGGTTTAACAATGAGCAGTTCTTC.

The rearrangement links TRBV5-1 to TRBJ2-1; D gene unclear. Germline loops: CDR1 SGHRS, CDR2 YFSETQ. The CDR3 is 16 amino acids. V lost 0 bases, J lost 0 bases, and 10 bases lay in between. CDR3 in DNA: TGCGCCAGCAGCTTGGATCTGGACCACTCCTACAATGAGCAGTTCTTC. Residues: CASSLDLDHSYNEQFF.